This TCR beta chain was recorded in a study of Graves' ophthalmopathy and Graves' hyperthyroidism. The study's findings and limits: Most expanded clonotypes in thyroid above 0.001 frequency also showed up in blood.

CDR3 regions of TCR beta were amplified from RNA transcripts. RT-PCR in the first round used HTBI primers; a second-round multiplex PCR followed. TCRdb itself ran the multiplex PCR reads through MiXCR, one entry per CDR3 protein. This sample has about 390,000 distinct CDR3 sequences, with about a sixth found just once. New diagnoses, under 2 months' duration, and ages 18 to 65 characterized the hyperthyroidism patients. Thyroid ultrasound, orbital computed tomography, TRAb, serum thyroxine and clinical symptoms formed the basis of diagnosis. V was shortened by 7 bases and J by 5 bases, with 20 bases between the two germline ends. This CDR3 contains 16 residues. The sample holds many counts of this clonotype. Its specificity is not known.

The V gene is TRBV12-3 or TRBV12-4, the J gene TRBJ2-2; D possibly matches TRBD1 or TRBD2 (6 bases each). This clonotype was obtained from an adult woman with stable Graves' hyperthyroidism. The sequenced sample was peripheral blood. CDR3 amino acids: CASTWGAQINTGELFF. The CDR3, as DNA: TGTGCCAGCACCTGGGGGGCGCAGATAAATACCGGGGAGCTGTTTTTT.